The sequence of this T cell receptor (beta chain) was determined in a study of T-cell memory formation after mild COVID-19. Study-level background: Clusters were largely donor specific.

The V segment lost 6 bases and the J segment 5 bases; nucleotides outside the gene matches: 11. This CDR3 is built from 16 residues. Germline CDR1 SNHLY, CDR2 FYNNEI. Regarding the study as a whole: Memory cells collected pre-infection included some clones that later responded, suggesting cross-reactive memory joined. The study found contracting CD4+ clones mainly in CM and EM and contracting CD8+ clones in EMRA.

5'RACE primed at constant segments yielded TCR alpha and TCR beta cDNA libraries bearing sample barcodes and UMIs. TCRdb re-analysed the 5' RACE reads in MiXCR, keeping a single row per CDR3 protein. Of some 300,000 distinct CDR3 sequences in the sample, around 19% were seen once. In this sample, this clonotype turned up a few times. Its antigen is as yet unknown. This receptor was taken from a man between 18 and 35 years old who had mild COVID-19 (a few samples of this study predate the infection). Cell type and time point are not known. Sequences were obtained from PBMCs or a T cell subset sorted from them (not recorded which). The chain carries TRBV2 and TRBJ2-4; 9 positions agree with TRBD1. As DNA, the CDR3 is TGTGCCAGCAGCCTCCCGGGACAGGGCTCCGAAAACATTCAGTACTTC. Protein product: CASSLPGQGSENIQYF. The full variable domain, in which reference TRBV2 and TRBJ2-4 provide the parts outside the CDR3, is EPEVTQTPSHQVTQMGQEVILRCVPISNHLYFYWYRQILGQKVEFLVSFYNNEISEKSEIFDDQFSVERPDGSNFTLKIRSTKLEDSAMYFCASSLPGQGSENIQYFGAGTRLSVL.